The sequence of this T cell receptor beta chain was determined in a study of a mutant IDH1 vaccine in newly diagnosed glioma (dated by TCRdb to about 2021). In the study overall: In the chemotherapy-containing groups, vaccination started alongside temozolomide cycles, whereas in patients who had radiotherapy alone it started 4-6 weeks after radiotherapy. Of the 25 to 40 treated patients, roughly 62% were male and about 40% were female, and the mean age was approximately 40 years. For exploratory analyses, fewer than 30 treated patients had longitudinal TCRB deep sequencing done wherever samples were available. Before enrollment, patients had received standard therapy of radiotherapy alone, temozolomide alone, or radiochemotherapy with temozolomide; most received the combination. Peripheral blood was collected at six visits: V03 (baseline), V05, V07, V10, V12 and V13. Visit V12 was the week-35 safety follow-up and visit V13 was the week-47 end of study. Points the paper makes about the study in general: Availability determined which PBMC samples were chosen for TCRB deep sequencing. It was noted by the authors that analyses of patient blood samples could not be reproduced owing to sample limitations. Pseudoprogression seemed to be unrelated to changes in the top peripheral T cell clonotypes found by TCRB sequencing. Vaccine-induced immune responses across multiple MHC alleles were detected in 85% to 95% of patients.

The library was obtained by the immunoSEQ multiplex PCR assay. Following the manufacturer's protocol, the hsTCRB Kit was used to amplify rearranged TCR beta chain sequences. Sequencing of TCRB libraries was carried out on an Illumina MiSeq. The paper's processing steps were these. The proprietary platform of the kit vendor was used for demultiplexing, trimming and gene mapping. This immuneACCESS table, as held by TCRdb, lists in-frame sequences with V and J called but not all clones. Of the missing ones, under half trace to an unresolved V gene in checked studies; the others have no known cause. That table is the source of V, J and clone size, and D and trimming were worked out from the DNA. The sample has some 13,000 clones on record, around three quarters of them singletons. Less than 5% of the sample is held by the ten biggest clonotypes. About this clone itself: Its antigen is unknown. Base qualities were left out, and no much larger clone turns up one base away.

Reading from cysteine to phenylalanine, the CDR3 counts 16 amino acids. The DNA shown is the 48-base CDR3, in frame from base 1. The germline V gene (reference sequence) specifies MNHEY as CDR1 and SMNVEV as CDR2. Ends trimmed: V by 4 bases, J by 3 bases; bases unmatched to a gene: 6. Taken with the paper, the label for time point translates to: week 47, end of study. Each vaccine dose, consisting of 300 ug of a 20-mer mutant IDH1 peptide in Montanide, was administered subcutaneously with topical imiquimod. Patients received eight vaccinations in weeks 1, 3, 5, 7, 11, 15, 19 and 23, corresponding to visits V03 through V10. Donors had newly diagnosed WHO grade 3 or 4 IDH1-mutant astrocytomas with loss of nuclear ATRX. The samples were drawn from NOA16, a multicentre, single-arm, open-label phase I trial in Germany that tested a mutant IDH1 peptide vaccine in humans for the first time. Genomic DNA for TCRB sequencing was extracted from EDTA blood using the DNeasy Blood and Tissue Kit.

The sequences come from PBMCs, collected from a glioma patient whose treatment included an IDH1 peptide vaccine. The receptor was derived from a woman in her thirties or forties with glioma. The sequence joins TRBV27 to TRBJ2-1, with 10 junctional bases fitting TRBD1. The DNA is as follows: TGTGCCAGCAGTTCGATTGGGACAGGGGTCTACAATGAGCAGTTCTTC. The translation is CASSSIGTGVYNEQFF.